Presented here are 17 T cell receptor beta chains from one specimen sequenced in a study of blood T cell repertoires in COVID-19. TCRdb's copy holds only in-frame clones and misses some; the assay was immunoSEQ multiplex PCR. Among about 180,000 clones listed, approximately 83% were seen once. The specimen was peripheral blood. The receptors stem from a man aged 60 to 75 with acute or convalescent COVID-19.

The chain couples TRBV7-9 to TRBJ1-3; no reliable D call. V was cut by 1 base and J by 9 bases, with 10 bases left in between. Per the germline V gene, CDR1 is SEHNR and CDR2 is FQNEAQ (reference sequence). The CDR3 covers 13 residues. The CDR3 protein is CASSLGYGGTIYF. In DNA form, the CDR3 reads TGTGCCAGCAGCTTAGGTTACGGAGGCACCATATATTTT. Full variable domain (remainder filled in from reference TRBV7-9 and TRBJ1-3): DTGVSQNPRHKITKRGQNVTFRCDPISEHNRLYWYRQTLGQGPEFLTYFQNEAQLEKSRLLSDRFSAERPKGSFSTLEIQRTEQGDSAMYLCASSLGYGGTIYFGEGSWLTVV.

The chain couples TRBV28 to TRBJ1-5, with D possibly TRBD1 on 5 matching bases. Deletions cut 5 bases from V and 11 bases from J, with 22 bases between. The germline V gene encodes CDR1 MDHEN and CDR2 SYDVKM. This CDR3 region has 15 residues. Here the CDR3 reads CASSPGGTYGIAQHF. The CDR3 DNA reads as TGTGCCAGCAGTCCGGGCGGGACTTACGGTATAGCCCAGCATTTT.

The chain couples TRBV4-1 to TRBJ2-3; no reliable D call. CDR3 length: 13 amino acids. With 0 bases removed from V and 5 bases from J, the gap between germline ends came to 6 bases. Germline CDR1 and CDR2: MGHRA and YSYEKL. The CDR3 DNA sequence: TGCGCCAGCAGCCAAGAAGGCGGAGATACGCAGTATTTT. It yields the protein CASSQEGGDTQYF.

The chain combines TRBV30 with TRBJ2-7, with 8 positions matching TRBD1. The CDR3 runs to 16 residues. The ends lost 1 base at V and 3 bases at J; junction bases unmatched: 11. Germline V gene sequence: CDR1 GTSNPN, CDR2 SVGIG (reference sequence). This CDR3 is CAWSARLGTGVYEQYF. CDR3 bases: TGTGCCTGGAGTGCCAGACTCGGGACAGGAGTCTACGAGCAGTACTTC.

This chain joins TRBV18 and TRBJ2-2, with 7 nucleotides matching TRBD2. J gave up 5 bases and V 0 bases, and 0 bases lay outside the gene matches. Germline CDR1 reads KGHSH; CDR2 reads LQKENI. The CDR3 extends over 14 amino acids. The CDR3 is CASSPPRETGELFF. The CDR3 DNA is TGTGCCAGCTCACCACCGCGGGAGACCGGGGAGCTGTTTTTT.

V is TRBV3-1 (or the pseudogene TRBV3-2) and J is TRBJ2-3; D not certain. The CDR3 is 13 amino acids. Looked up from germline, CDR1 is LGHDT and CDR2 is YNNKEL (reference sequence). With 8 bases removed from V and 6 bases from J, the gap between germline ends came to 15 bases. The CDR3 reads CASAGSPKDTQYF. The CDR3 bases are TGTGCCAGCGCTGGCTCCCCAAAGGATACGCAGTATTTT.

The chain employs TRBV5-6 and TRBJ2-7; tentatively, D is TRBD1 (6 bases). The V gene's germline CDR1 is SGHDT and CDR2 YYEEEE. Trimming removed 2 bases from V and 7 bases from J, with 10 bases in between. There are 12 residues in the CDR3. The CDR3 nucleotides read TGTGCCAGCAGCTTCCAGGGGTATGAGCAGTACTTC. Amino acids: CASSFQGYEQYF.

This sequence joins TRBV19 and TRBJ2-7, with 9 bases identical to TRBD1. V dropped 2 bases and J dropped 2; count of bases not matched to a gene: 7. Per germline, CDR1 LNHDA and CDR2 SQIVND (reference sequence). CDR3 size: 16 residues. The CDR3 sequence is CASSILGTGQAYEQYF. As DNA, the CDR3 is TGTGCCAGTAGTATATTGGGGACAGGGCAGGCCTACGAGCAGTACTTC.

A single count supports this clone. The V gene is TRBV24-1, the J gene TRBJ2-3, with TRBD1 matching 9 bases. The trim removed 3 bases at V and 0 bases at J, leaving 6 bases unmatched. The CDR3 runs 17 residues. The germline V gene has CDR1 KGHDR and CDR2 SFDVKD. The CDR3 here is CATSDGAGTGSTDTQYF. The DNA for the CDR3 is TGTGCCACCAGTGATGGGGCCGGGACAGGGAGCACAGATACGCAGTATTTT.

This clone was picked up one time. This chain joins TRBV27 and TRBJ2-7, with 8 nucleotides matching TRBD1. Germline CDR1 MNHEY, CDR2 SMNVEV (reference sequence). The CDR3 covers 14 residues. V gave up 5 bases and J gave up 2 bases; unmatched junction bases: 5. The CDR3: CASSPGQGAYEQYF. For the CDR3, the DNA is TGTGCCAGCAGTCCCGGACAGGGAGCCTACGAGCAGTACTTC.

The chain joins TRBV3-1 (or the pseudogene TRBV3-2) to TRBJ2-1; TRBD2 aligns across 8 bases. Germline V gene sequence: CDR1 LGHDT, CDR2 YNNKEL (reference sequence). With V trimmed by 1 base and J by 6 bases, 17 bases remained unmatched. The CDR3 totals 19 residues. This CDR3 reads CASSQGRSILAGGLNEQFF. DNA for the CDR3: TGTGCCAGCAGCCAAGGCCGATCGATTCTAGCGGGTGGGCTCAATGAGCAGTTCTTC.

The CDR3 nucleotides read TGCAGCGGGCTAGCGGGAGGATCAAATGAGCAGTTCTTC. Its translation is CSGLAGGSNEQFF. V is TRBV29-1 and J is TRBJ2-1; the match to TRBD2 covers 11 bases. The CDR3 sequence is 13 residues long. Germline CDR1 and CDR2: SQVTM and ANQGSEA. V was clipped by 7 bases and J by 7 bases; unmatched bases: 6.

For the CDR3, the DNA is TGTGCCAGTAAGGACAGGGAGCTTTCGAACTATGGCTACACCTTC. Amino acids: CASKDRELSNYGYTF. This chain uses TRBV19 with TRBJ1-2, with 8 bases lining up with TRBD1. The CDR3 consists of 15 residues. V shed 7 bases, J shed 2 bases, and the junction held 9 bases outside the gene matches. Germline CDR1 LNHDA, CDR2 SQIVND (reference sequence).

This chain uses TRBV6-1 with TRBJ2-1, with a possible D match to TRBD1 (5 bases). CDR1 is MNHNS and CDR2 is SASEGT in the germline V gene. The CDR3 runs 13 residues. With 0 bases removed from V and 7 bases from J, the gap between germline ends came to 7 bases. CDR3 residues: CASSEAGVNEQFF. CDR3 bases: TGTGCCAGCAGTGAAGCAGGGGTAAATGAGCAGTTCTTC.

This chain joins TRBV20-1 and TRBJ2-7, with D possibly matching TRBD2 (6 bases). V was trimmed by 3 bases and J by 2 bases, leaving 14 bases between them. CDR3 length: 14 amino acids. CDR1 DFQATT and CDR2 SNEGSKA come from the germline V gene (reference sequence). The CDR3 DNA reads as TGCAGTGCTAGTAGTATGGCGGGGACCTACGAGCAGTACTTC. Protein: CSASSMAGTYEQYF.

V is TRBV6-5 and J is TRBJ1-2; weak D call: TRBD1 (5 bases). In germline, CDR1 is MNHEY, CDR2 SVGAGI. The CDR3 is 13 residues long. V lost 5 bases to trimming and J lost 4 bases, with 11 bases between them. For the CDR3, the DNA is TGTGCCAGCAGTCCAAGCGGGGGCTATGGCTACACCTTC. It translates to CASSPSGGYGYTF.

CDR3 coding DNA: TGTGCCAGCATCAAAGGGGGCTCCTACAATGAGCAGTTCTTC. Encoded protein: CASIKGGSYNEQFF. This chain joins TRBV28 and TRBJ2-1; D perhaps matches TRBD1 (6 bases). Germline CDR1 and CDR2: MDHEN and SYDVKM. The CDR3 spans 14 residues. The V end lost 7 bases, the J end lost 0 bases, and 10 bases lay between the germline ends.